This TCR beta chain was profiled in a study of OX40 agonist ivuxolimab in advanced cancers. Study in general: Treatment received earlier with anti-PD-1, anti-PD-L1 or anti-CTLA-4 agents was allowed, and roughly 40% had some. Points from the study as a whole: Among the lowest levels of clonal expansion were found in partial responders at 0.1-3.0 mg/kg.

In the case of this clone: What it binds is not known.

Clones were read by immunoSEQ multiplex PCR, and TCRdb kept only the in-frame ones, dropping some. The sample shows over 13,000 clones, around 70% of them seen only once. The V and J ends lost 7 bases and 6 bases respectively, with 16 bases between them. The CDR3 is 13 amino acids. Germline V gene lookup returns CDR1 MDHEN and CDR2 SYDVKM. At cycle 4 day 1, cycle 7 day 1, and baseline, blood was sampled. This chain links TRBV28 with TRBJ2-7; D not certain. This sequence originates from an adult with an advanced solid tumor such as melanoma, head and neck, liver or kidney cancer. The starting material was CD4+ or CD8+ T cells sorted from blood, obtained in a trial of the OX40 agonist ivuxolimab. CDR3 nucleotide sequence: TGTGCCAGCAATTCAGGAGTCCTGAGCGAGCAGTACTTC. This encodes CASNSGVLSEQYF.